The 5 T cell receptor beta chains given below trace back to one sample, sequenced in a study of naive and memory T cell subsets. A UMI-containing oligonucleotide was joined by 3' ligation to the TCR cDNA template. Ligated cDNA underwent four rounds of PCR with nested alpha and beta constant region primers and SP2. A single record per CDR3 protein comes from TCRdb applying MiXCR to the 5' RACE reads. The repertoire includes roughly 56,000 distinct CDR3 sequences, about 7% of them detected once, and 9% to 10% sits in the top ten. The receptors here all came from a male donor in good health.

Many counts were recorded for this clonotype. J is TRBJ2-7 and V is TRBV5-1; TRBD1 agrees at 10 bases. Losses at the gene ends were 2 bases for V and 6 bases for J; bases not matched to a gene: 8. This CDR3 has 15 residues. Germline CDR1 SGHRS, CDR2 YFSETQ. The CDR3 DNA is TGCGCCAGCAGCTTAACTCCGGGACAGGGGAGCGAGCAGTACTTC. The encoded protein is CASSLTPGQGSEQYF. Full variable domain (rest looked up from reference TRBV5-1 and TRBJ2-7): KAGVTQTPRYLIKTRGQQVTLSCSPISGHRSVSWYQQTPGQGLQFLFEYFSETQRNKGNFPGRFSGRQFSNSRSEMNVSTLELGDSALYLCASSLTPGQGSEQYFGPGTRLTVT.

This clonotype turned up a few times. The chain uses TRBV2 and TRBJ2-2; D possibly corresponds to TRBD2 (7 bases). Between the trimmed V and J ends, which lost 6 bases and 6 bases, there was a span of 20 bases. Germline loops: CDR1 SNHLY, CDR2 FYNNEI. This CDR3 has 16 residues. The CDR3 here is CASRGGQGRRSGELFF. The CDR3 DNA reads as TGTGCCAGCAGGGGGGGGCAGGGGCGTCGGTCCGGGGAGCTGTTTTTT.

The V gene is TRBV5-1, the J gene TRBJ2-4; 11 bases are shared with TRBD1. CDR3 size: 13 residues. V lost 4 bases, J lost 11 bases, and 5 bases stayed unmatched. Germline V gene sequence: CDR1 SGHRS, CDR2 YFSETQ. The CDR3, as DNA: TGCGCCAGCAGCCTAGGACAGGGGGCCTTTCAGTACTTC. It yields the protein CASSLGQGAFQYF.

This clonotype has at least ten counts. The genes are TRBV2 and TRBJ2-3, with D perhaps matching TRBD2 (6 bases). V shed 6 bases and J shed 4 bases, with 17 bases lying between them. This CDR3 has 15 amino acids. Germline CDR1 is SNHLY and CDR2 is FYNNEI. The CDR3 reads CASRGGYGSSDTQYF. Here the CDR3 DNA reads TGTGCCAGCAGGGGAGGATACGGTAGCTCAGATACGCAGTATTTT.

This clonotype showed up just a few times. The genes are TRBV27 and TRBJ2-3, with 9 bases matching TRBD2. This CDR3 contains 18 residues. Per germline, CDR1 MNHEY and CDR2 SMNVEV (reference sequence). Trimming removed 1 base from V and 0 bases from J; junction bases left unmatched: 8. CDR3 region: CASSLYGLAGTSTDTQYF. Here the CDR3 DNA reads TGTGCCAGCAGTTTATACGGGCTAGCGGGGACTAGCACAGATACGCAGTATTTT.